This TCR beta chain is drawn from a study of blood T cells in healthy people across ages. Findings of the study overall: Per million T cells, TCR beta diversity dropped about linearly as age rose. Long-lived donors had more naive CD4+ cells and higher diversity than aged donors. Diversity estimates from one million T cells were considered underestimates.

A note on this clonotype: Its antigen is not known.

Per individual sample, total RNA of at least 5 micrograms was extracted. There are 14 residues in the CDR3. The V and J ends lost 1 base and 8 bases respectively, with 14 bases between them. The V gene's germline CDR1 is SEHNR and CDR2 FQNEAQ (reference sequence). A second PCR of 7 to 11 cycles used a sample-barcoded 5' primer and a J-beta primer mix. MiXCR, applied by TCRdb to the 5' RACE reads, yields one record per CDR3 protein. The sample includes hundreds of thousands of distinct CDR3 sequences, approximately 50% seen only once; the top ten take 25% to 35%. This chain joins TRBV7-9 and TRBJ1-2; no definite D call. The sample was blood. The TCR originated in a woman aged 60-75 years in good health. CDR3 loop: CASSLDSFKRGYTF. In DNA form, the CDR3 reads TGTGCCAGCAGCTTAGACAGCTTTAAGCGAGGCTACACCTTC.